A selection of T cell receptor beta chains follows, all from one sample in a study of blood T cell repertoires in COVID-19. This table comes from immunoSEQ multiplex PCR, and its TCRdb copy is limited to in-frame clones, with some not included. The table records 110,000 to 150,000 clones, around 80% of them present only once. Material: peripheral blood. All receptors derive from a man in his fifties or sixties with acute or convalescent COVID-19. Each CDR3 is given with its conserved first and last residue. D genes are given only for firm matches. Clone size is given for some rows only: seen once, a few or many times, or a class if the clone is expanded.

TRBJ1-6,.,TRBV11-2,.,TGTGCCAGCAGCCCCCCACAGCCTAATTCACCCCTCCACTTT,CASSPPQPNSPLHF
TRBJ1-1,TRBD1,TRBV7-8,few,TGTGCCAGCAGCTCCATGGGACAGCTGAGTACTGAAGCTTTCTTT,CASSSMGQLSTEAFF
TRBJ2-1,TRBD2,TRBV5-1,.,TGCGCCAGCAGTTTGGTCCTAGCGGGAGTGGGAGATGAGCAGTTCTTC,CASSLVLAGVGDEQFF
TRBJ2-2,.,TRBV30,.,TGTGCCTGGAGACCGACTACCGGCACCGGGGAGCTGTTTTTT,CAWRPTTGTGELFF
TRBJ2-1,.,TRBV7-6,.,TGTGCCAGCAGCTTAGGCTCTGCCAGCTCCTACAATGAGCAGTTCTTC,CASSLGSASSYNEQFF
TRBJ2-7,.,TRBV11-2,.,TGTGCCAGCAGCTCCCGACAGTACTACGAGCAGTACTTC,CASSSRQYYEQYF
TRBJ1-6,.,TRBV18,.,TGTGCCAGCTCACCAATGGACTCGAATTCACCCCTCCACTTT,CASSPMDSNSPLHF
TRBJ2-5,.,TRBV15,.,TGTGCCACCAGCAGAGAGGACTGGACGGGAGAGACCCAGTACTTC,CATSREDWTGETQYF
TRBJ2-5,.,TRBV7-8,.,TGTGCCAGCAGCTTAGGTGGGGGGACAGAGACCCAGTACTTC,CASSLGGGTETQYF
TRBJ1-4,.,TRBV20-1,.,TGCAGTGCTAGTAACAGGATGGGTGAAAAACTGTTTTTT,CSASNRMGEKLFF
TRBJ1-2,.,TRBV5-5,.,TGTGCCAGCAGCTCTGACACGGCCTATGGCTACACCTTC,CASSSDTAYGYTF
TRBJ2-7,.,TRBV18,.,TGTGCCAGCTCAGGTCAGGGAGGTACCTACGAGCAGTACTTC,CASSGQGGTYEQYF
TRBJ1-2,.,TRBV12-3/TRBV12-4,.,TGTGCCAGCAGTTTGGGCAGGGAACATGGCTACACCTTC,CASSLGREHGYTF
TRBJ2-5,TRBD2,TRBV28,.,TGTGCCAGCAGGAGTCCTAGCGGGATTTCGGAGACCCAGTACTTC,CASRSPSGISETQYF
TRBJ1-5,.,TRBV4-1,.,TGCGCCAGCAGCCAAGACTGGACTAACCCTAACCAGCCCCAGCATTTT,CASSQDWTNPNQPQHF
TRBJ2-5,.,TRBV5-1,.,TGCGCCAGCAGCTTGTACCTCGGGGAGACCCAGTACTTC,CASSLYLGETQYF
TRBJ2-7,TRBD2,TRBV7-7,.,TGTGCCAGCAGCTTAGGAGCGGGAGGTATGAACGAGCAGTACTTC,CASSLGAGGMNEQYF
TRBJ1-2,.,TRBV6-2/TRBV6-3,many,TGTGCCAGCAGTCCCCCTGGGAGGAGCTACACCTTC,CASSPPGRSYTF
TRBJ1-5,.,TRBV19,.,TGTGCCAGTAGTAATGTAAATAGCAATCAGCCCCAGCATTTT,CASSNVNSNQPQHF
TRBJ1-2,.,TRBV18,.,TGTGCCAGCTCGACCCGGGGGGCTCATGGCTACACCTTC,CASSTRGAHGYTF
TRBJ2-1,.,TRBV30,.,TGTGCCTGGAGTGTAGCGAATGAGCAGTTCTTC,CAWSVANEQFF
TRBJ1-4,TRBD1,TRBV2,.,TGTGCCAGCGGATACGGGACAGGGTATGAAAAACTGTTTTTT,CASGYGTGYEKLFF
TRBJ1-2,.,TRBV5-1,few,TGCGCCAGCAGCTTGGCCCCGACCAGGGCTAACTATGGCTACACCTTC,CASSLAPTRANYGYTF
TRBJ2-1,TRBD2,TRBV24-1,.,TGTGCCACCAGTGATTTGCAAGGCGGGAGTGAGTACAATGAGCAGTTCTTC,CATSDLQGGSEYNEQFF
TRBJ2-3,.,TRBV27,.,TGTGCCAGCAGCCCGAGGGCCTCCCACACAGATACGCAGTATTTT,CASSPRASHTDTQYF
TRBJ2-7,TRBD2,TRBV5-1,.,TGCGCCAGCAGCCCCGGGACTAGCGGACCCATTTGGGAGCAGTACTTC,CASSPGTSGPIWEQYF
TRBJ1-4,TRBD1,TRBV6-5,.,TGTGCCAGCAGTCGACAGGGGAGTTATTGGGAAAAACTGTTTTTT,CASSRQGSYWEKLFF
TRBJ1-5,.,TRBV6-2/TRBV6-3,.,TGTGCCAGCAGTTACAGAGATAGCAATCAGCCCCAGCATTTT,CASSYRDSNQPQHF
TRBJ1-4,TRBD1,TRBV2,.,TGTGCCAGCGGAGGAGGGGGCAGGGAAAAACTGTTTTTT,CASGGGGREKLFF
TRBJ2-3,.,TRBV10-1,.,TGCGCCAGCCATTGGTACAGGTCACACCCTAGCACAGATACGCAGTATTTT,CASHWYRSHPSTDTQYF
TRBJ2-2,.,TRBV7-8,.,TGTGCCAGCAGTTTACAGGGTACCGGGGAGCTGTTTTTT,CASSLQGTGELFF
TRBJ1-5,.,TRBV6-5,.,TGTGCCAGCAGTTATCAATATCCCCTAAATCAGCCCCAGCATTTT,CASSYQYPLNQPQHF
TRBJ1-1,.,TRBV7-8,.,TGTGCCAGCAGCCCGGGACACCAGAACACTGAAGCTTTCTTT,CASSPGHQNTEAFF
TRBJ2-2,.,TRBV9,.,TGTGCCAGCAGCGTAGCCGGGAACACCGGGGAGCTGTTTTTT,CASSVAGNTGELFF
TRBJ1-5,.,TRBV10-1,.,TGCGCCAGCAGTGAGTCGGACACTTTGGAGAAGCTGGGTCAGCCCCAGCATTTT,CASSESDTLEKLGQPQHF
TRBJ2-1,.,TRBV11-2,.,TGTGCCAGCAGCTTAGGTGGGAGCTCCTACAATGAGCAGTTCTTC,CASSLGGSSYNEQFF
TRBJ2-5,TRBD1,TRBV5-1,.,TGCGCCAGCAGCTTGTCGGGACAGGGGCGAGAGACCCAGTACTTC,CASSLSGQGRETQYF
TRBJ2-1,TRBD1,TRBV18,.,TGTGCCAGCTCCCCCGGGACAGGGAACAGGGGTGAGCAGTTCTTC,CASSPGTGNRGEQFF
TRBJ1-6,TRBD1,TRBV10-3,.,TGTGCCATCAGTGACCCGGGACAGGGGTCCTTCTCCTATAATTCACCCCTCCACTTT,CAISDPGQGSFSYNSPLHF
TRBJ2-7,TRBD1,TRBV11-2,.,TGTGCCAGCAGGGTGGGTCGGGGACAGGGTTCCTACGAGCAGTACTTC,CASRVGRGQGSYEQYF
TRBJ1-5,.,TRBV19,once,TGTGCCAGTAGTATCGGGCAGGGAAGTTTTCAGCCCCAGCATTTT,CASSIGQGSFQPQHF
TRBJ2-7,.,TRBV6-5,many,TGTGCCAGCAGTTACGACAGTACCTACGAGCAGTACTTC,CASSYDSTYEQYF
TRBJ2-3,TRBD2,TRBV23-1,few,TGCGCCAGCAGTCACTGTACGGCTAGCGGGACTACAGATACGCAGTATTTT,CASSHCTASGTTDTQYF
TRBJ1-2,.,TRBV12-3/TRBV12-4,few,TGTGCCAGCAGTTTACGGGATTCCGGCTACACCTTC,CASSLRDSGYTF
TRBJ1-3,TRBD1,TRBV6-5,.,TGTGCCAGCACCGGGACAGTATTTGGAAACACCATATATTTT,CASTGTVFGNTIYF
TRBJ2-5,.,TRBV5-1,few,TGCGCCAGCAGCTTAATAGGAGGTGAGACCCAGTACTTC,CASSLIGGETQYF
TRBJ2-5,.,TRBV27,.,TGTGCCAGCAGGGGAGTTGAAGAGACCCAGTACTTC,CASRGVEETQYF
TRBJ1-6,.,TRBV5-1,many,TGCGCCAGCAGCTTGGAAGGGCTTAGGGGTAATTCACCCCTCCACTTT,CASSLEGLRGNSPLHF
TRBJ2-5,.,TRBV6-5,once,TGTGCCAGCAGTCGAAAGTGGACAGTCCAAGAGACCCAGTACTTC,CASSRKWTVQETQYF
TRBJ2-7,TRBD2,TRBV7-2,.,TGTGCCAGCAGCTTCCCGACTAGCGGGAGTGACGAGCAGTACTTC,CASSFPTSGSDEQYF
TRBJ2-1,TRBD1,TRBV3-1/TRBV3-2,.,TGTGCCAGCAGCCCCCAGCCGGGACAGGGAGGGTACAATGAGCAGTTCTTC,CASSPQPGQGGYNEQFF
TRBJ1-2,.,TRBV28,.,TGTGCCAGCAGTTTATCCAGGGTTCCTAGCTATGGCTACACCTTC,CASSLSRVPSYGYTF
TRBJ2-7,TRBD2,TRBV28,.,TGTGCCAGCCAAGGGACTACCTACTTTTTTGAGCAGTACTTC,CASQGTTYFFEQYF
TRBJ1-2,.,TRBV28,.,TGTGCCAGCAGCTTAACCGGATTTTTTTCCGGGATCTATGGCTACACCTTC,CASSLTGFFSGIYGYTF